The next 5 T cell receptor beta chains were all read from a single sample in a study of cytomegalovirus exposure and HLA in healthy donors. With 60 Vbeta and 13 Jbeta primers, the PCR was carried out. Produced via immunoSEQ multiplex PCR; TCRdb's table is partial and in-frame only. The table lists approximately 150,000 clones, around 68% of them singletons. Material for sequencing was PBMCs. Every receptor here comes from a man aged 50-60 years in good health and CMV-seronegative.

The chain recombines TRBV29-1 with TRBJ1-1, with 9 bases that match TRBD1. Trimming at V came to 4 bases and at J to 4 bases, leaving 4 bases not matched to a gene. The germline CDR1 and CDR2 sequences are SQVTM and ANQGSEA. The CDR3 covers 13 residues. CDR3 protein: CSVVGQGSTEAFF. The CDR3 bases are TGCAGCGTTGTTGGACAGGGGAGCACTGAAGCTTTCTTT.

J is TRBJ1-4 and V is TRBV19, with 10 bases fitting TRBD1. This CDR3 has 15 amino acids. Germline CDR1 and CDR2: LNHDA and SQIVND (reference sequence). Unmatched junction bases numbered 3, after V lost 1 base and J lost 7 bases. The CDR3 coding sequence is TGTGCCAGTAGTATAGGGACAGGGGGAAGTGAAAAACTGTTTTTT. Protein product: CASSIGTGGSEKLFF.

The chain uses TRBV27 and TRBJ2-3; 7 nucleotides match TRBD2. Germline V lookup: CDR1 MNHEY, CDR2 SMNVEV (reference sequence). The CDR3 is made up of 14 amino acids. V lost 2 bases to trimming and J lost 10 bases; unmatched junction nucleotides: 9. The CDR3 DNA is TGTGCCAGCAGTTTAACCCCGCTAGCGGTAGCGCAGTATTTT. Protein: CASSLTPLAVAQYF.

The chain has TRBV5-6 and TRBJ2-1, with a tentative D call TRBD2 (7 bases). The V gene's germline CDR1 is SGHDT and CDR2 YYEEEE. The CDR3 sequence is 17 residues long. Trimming removed 5 bases at V and 0 bases at J, with 18 bases between. The CDR3 coding sequence is TGTGCCAGCAGACCCGATAAAGGGGGGGCCTCCTACAATGAGCAGTTCTTC. As protein: CASRPDKGGASYNEQFF.

This chain uses TRBV5-1 with TRBJ2-2; D is ambiguous. The CDR3 runs 15 residues. V shed 1 base and J shed 2 bases, with 9 bases lying between them. Germline CDR1 and CDR2: SGHRS and YFSETQ. Here the CDR3 reads CASSLNAGNTGELFF. The CDR3 DNA reads as TGCGCCAGCAGCTTGAACGCAGGCAACACCGGGGAGCTGTTTTTT.